This T cell receptor (beta chain) was retrieved from a study of blood T cell repertoires in COVID-19. Overall study context: Italy, Spain and the United States were the sources of the convalescent and acute COVID-19 samples. T cells, B-cell-depleted T cells, or PBMCs supplied cDNA or gDNA.

Methods used by the authors: Reference gene primer amplification gave estimated nucleated cell counts. The table came from immunoSEQ multiplex PCR; TCRdb's copy has only in-frame clones and leaves some out. Clonal size and the V and J genes are those of that table, whereas D and trimming came from the DNA. The sample has hundreds of thousands of clones; roughly 84% are singletons. There are 14 residues in the CDR3. V lost 9 bases and J 4 bases, leaving 17 bases between the germline ends. The V gene's germline CDR1 is KGHDR and CDR2 SFDVKD. J is TRBJ1-2 and V is TRBV24-1; the D gene is possibly TRBD1 (5 bases). This receptor was taken from a human donor in a cohort sampled during active COVID-19. The source material was peripheral blood. The CDR3 reads CATGGRASGYGYTF. CDR3 nucleotide sequence: TGTGCCACCGGGGGGAGGGCTTCCGGCTATGGCTACACCTTC.